This T cell receptor beta chain was sequenced in a study of control samples from healthy donors and cancer patients. The germline V gene encodes CDR1 SGHNT and CDR2 YYREEE (reference sequence). Trimming took off 4 bases at V and 3 bases at J, with 17 bases between the two ends. This CDR3 spans 16 amino acids. Using immunoSEQ multiplex PCR, the repertoire was profiled, and TCRdb retains in-frame clones only, with some absent. The table lists around 22,000 clones, 83% of them singletons. The clonotype comes from a man in his sixties with head and neck cancer. What was sequenced was PBMCs. The chain is built from TRBV5-4 and TRBJ1-5; no clear D gene. DNA for the CDR3: TGTGCCAGCAGCCCAACCGTGGGATCGAACAATCAGCCCCAGCATTTT. Translated, it gives CASSPTVGSNNQPQHF.